This TCR beta chain was sequenced for a study of shared clonotypes between healthy human individuals. The CDR3 contains 14 residues. Germline V CDR1 and CDR2: LNHDA, SQIVND (reference sequence). Trimming took off 3 bases at V and 6 bases at J, with 15 bases between the two ends. This clone showed up many times. Profiled with immunoSEQ multiplex PCR; TCRdb holds only in-frame clones, not every one. The sample lists about 340,000 clones; 73% were seen once. The specimen was memory CD4+ T cells sorted from blood. Subset in this sample: CD45RA-negative fraction. The TCR was taken from a man under 40 in good health. The chain uses TRBV19 and TRBJ2-7; D is undetermined. CDR3 coding DNA: TGTGCCAGTAGTATCCTCCTTGAGAAGGGCGAGCAGTACTTC. Translated: CASSILLEKGEQYF. Together with reference TRBV19 and TRBJ2-7, the CDR3 gives the full variable domain: DGGITQSPKYLFRKEGQNVTLSCEQNLNHDAMYWYRQDPGQGLRLIYYSQIVNDFQKGDIAEGYSVSREKKESFPLTVTSAQKNPTAFYLCASSILLEKGEQYFGPGTRLTVT.